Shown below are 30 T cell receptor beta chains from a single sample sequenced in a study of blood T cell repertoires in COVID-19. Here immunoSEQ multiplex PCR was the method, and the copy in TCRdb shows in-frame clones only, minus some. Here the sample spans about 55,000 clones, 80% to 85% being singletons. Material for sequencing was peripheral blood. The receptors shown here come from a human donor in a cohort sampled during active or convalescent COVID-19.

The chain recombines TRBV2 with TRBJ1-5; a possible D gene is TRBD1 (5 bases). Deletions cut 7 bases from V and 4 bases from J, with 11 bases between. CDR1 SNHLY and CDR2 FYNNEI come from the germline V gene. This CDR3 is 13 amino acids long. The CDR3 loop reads CASIKEGNQPQHF. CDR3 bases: TGTGCCAGCATTAAGGAGGGGAATCAGCCCCAGCATTTT.

The DNA of the CDR3 is TGTGCCAGCAGCTTGATAACAGGGGAGTACTTC. Protein: CASSLITGEYF. J is TRBJ2-7 and V is TRBV7-9, with 7 bases that match TRBD1. This CDR3 is built from 11 residues. Germline V lookup: CDR1 SEHNR, CDR2 FQNEAQ (reference sequence). The V gene end was trimmed by 3 bases and the J gene end by 11 bases; junction bases not matched to a gene: 4. The full variable domain, rest sourced from reference TRBV7-9 and TRBJ2-7, is DTGVSQNPRHKITKRGQNVTFRCDPISEHNRLYWYRQTLGQGPEFLTYFQNEAQLEKSRLLSDRFSAERPKGSFSTLEIQRTEQGDSAMYLCASSLITGEYFGPGTRLTVT.

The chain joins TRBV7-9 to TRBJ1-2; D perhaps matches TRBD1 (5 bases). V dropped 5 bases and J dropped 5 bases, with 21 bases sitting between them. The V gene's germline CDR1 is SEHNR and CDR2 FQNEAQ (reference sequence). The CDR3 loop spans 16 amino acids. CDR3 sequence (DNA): TGTGCCAGCAGCCCTCAGTCCGGGACTCATGGGTATGGCTACACCTTC. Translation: CASSPQSGTHGYGYTF.

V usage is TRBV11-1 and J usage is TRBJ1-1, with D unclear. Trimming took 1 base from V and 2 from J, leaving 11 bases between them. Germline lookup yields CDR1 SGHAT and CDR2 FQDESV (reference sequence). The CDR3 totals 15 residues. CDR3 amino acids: CASSLGRSTNTEAFF. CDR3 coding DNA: TGTGCCAGCAGCTTAGGTCGGAGTACAAACACTGAAGCTTTCTTT.

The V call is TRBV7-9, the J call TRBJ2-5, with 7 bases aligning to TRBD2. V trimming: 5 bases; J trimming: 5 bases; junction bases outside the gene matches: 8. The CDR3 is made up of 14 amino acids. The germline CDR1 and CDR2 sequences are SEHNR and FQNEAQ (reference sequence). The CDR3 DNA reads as TGTGCCAGCAGCCCCGCAGAGGGAGGGGAGACCCAGTACTTC. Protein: CASSPAEGGETQYF.

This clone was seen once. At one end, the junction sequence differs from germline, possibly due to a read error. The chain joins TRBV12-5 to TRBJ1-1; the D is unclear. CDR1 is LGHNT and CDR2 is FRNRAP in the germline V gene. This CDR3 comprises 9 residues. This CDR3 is CASGLPPPF. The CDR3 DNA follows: TGTGCTAGTGGTTTGCCCCCCCCTTTT.

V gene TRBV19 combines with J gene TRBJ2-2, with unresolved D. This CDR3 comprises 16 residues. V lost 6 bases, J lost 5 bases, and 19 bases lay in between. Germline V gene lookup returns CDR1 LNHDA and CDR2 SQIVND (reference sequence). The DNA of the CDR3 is TGTGCCAGTAGCCTTGGCTCTTGGGCTGGAACCGGGGAGCTGTTTTTT. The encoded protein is CASSLGSWAGTGELFF.

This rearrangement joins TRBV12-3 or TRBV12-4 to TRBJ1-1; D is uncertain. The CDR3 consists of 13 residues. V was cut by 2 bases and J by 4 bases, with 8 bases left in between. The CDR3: CASSLRTVTEAFF. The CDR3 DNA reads TGTGCCAGCAGTTTACGTACAGTCACTGAAGCTTTCTTT.

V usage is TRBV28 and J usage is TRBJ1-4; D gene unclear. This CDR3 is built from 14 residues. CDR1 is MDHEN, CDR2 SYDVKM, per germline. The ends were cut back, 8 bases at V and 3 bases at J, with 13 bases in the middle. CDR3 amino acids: CASGGEAANEKLFF. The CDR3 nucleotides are TGTGCCAGCGGCGGGGAGGCGGCTAATGAAAAACTGTTTTTT.

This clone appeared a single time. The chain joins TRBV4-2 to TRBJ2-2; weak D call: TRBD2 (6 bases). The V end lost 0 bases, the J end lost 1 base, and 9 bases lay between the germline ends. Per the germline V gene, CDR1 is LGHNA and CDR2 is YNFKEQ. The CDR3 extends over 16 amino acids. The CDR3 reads CASSQDPAGNTGELFF. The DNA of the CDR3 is TGTGCCAGCAGCCAAGATCCAGCGGGGAACACCGGGGAGCTGTTTTTT.

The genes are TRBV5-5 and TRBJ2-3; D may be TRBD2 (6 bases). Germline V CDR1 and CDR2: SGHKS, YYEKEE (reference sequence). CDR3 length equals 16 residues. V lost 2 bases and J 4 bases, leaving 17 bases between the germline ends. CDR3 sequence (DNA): TGTGCCAGCAGCTTCTCCCCTAGCGACCCCCCAGATACGCAGTATTTT. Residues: CASSFSPSDPPDTQYF.

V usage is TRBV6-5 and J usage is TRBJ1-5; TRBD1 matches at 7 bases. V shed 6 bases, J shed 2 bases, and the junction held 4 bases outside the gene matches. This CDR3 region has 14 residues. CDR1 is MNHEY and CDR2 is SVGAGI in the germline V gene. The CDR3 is CASRRTGGNQPQHF. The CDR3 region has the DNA TGTGCCAGCAGGCGAACAGGGGGCAATCAGCCCCAGCATTTT.

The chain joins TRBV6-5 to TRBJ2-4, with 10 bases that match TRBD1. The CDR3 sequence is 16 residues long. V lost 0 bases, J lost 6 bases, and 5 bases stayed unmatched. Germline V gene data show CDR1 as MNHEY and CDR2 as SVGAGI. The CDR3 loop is CASSYSRQGAGNIQYF. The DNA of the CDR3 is TGTGCCAGCAGTTACTCCCGACAGGGGGCGGGAAACATTCAGTACTTC.

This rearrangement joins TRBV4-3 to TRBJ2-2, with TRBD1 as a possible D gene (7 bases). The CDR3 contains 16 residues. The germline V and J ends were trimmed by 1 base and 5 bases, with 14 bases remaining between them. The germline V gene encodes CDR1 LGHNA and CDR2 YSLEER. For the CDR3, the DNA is TGCGCCAGCAGCCAAGGGAGGGGGCGCAGTACCGGGGAGCTGTTTTTT. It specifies CASSQGRGRSTGELFF.

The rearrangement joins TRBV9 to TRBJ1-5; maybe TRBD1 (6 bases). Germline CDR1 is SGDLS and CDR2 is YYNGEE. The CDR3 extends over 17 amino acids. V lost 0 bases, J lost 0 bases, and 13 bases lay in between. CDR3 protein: CASSVVNREYSNQPQHF. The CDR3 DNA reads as TGTGCCAGCAGCGTAGTGAACAGGGAGTATAGCAATCAGCCCCAGCATTTT.

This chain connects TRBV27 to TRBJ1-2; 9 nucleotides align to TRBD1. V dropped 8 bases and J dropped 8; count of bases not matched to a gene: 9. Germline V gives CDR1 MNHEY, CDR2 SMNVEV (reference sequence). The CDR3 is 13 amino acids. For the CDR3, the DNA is TGTGCCAGCTCTAACAGGGGGCTGGGCGGCTACACCTTC. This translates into CASSNRGLGGYTF.

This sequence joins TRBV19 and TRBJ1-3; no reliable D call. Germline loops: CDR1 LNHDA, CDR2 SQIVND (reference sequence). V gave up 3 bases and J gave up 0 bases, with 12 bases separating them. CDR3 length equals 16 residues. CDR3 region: CASSIPGGNSGNTIYF. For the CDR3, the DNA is TGTGCCAGTAGTATTCCCGGCGGCAACTCTGGAAACACCATATATTTT.

The CDR3 region has the DNA TGTGCCAGCAGCTTGGGAGGGGGCGATCAGCCCCAGCATTTT. Amino acids: CASSLGGGDQPQHF. The chain employs TRBV5-8 and TRBJ1-5; 7 bases fit TRBD1. This CDR3 has 14 amino acids. CDR1 and CDR2 from the germline V gene are SGHTS and YDEGEE. The ends lost 0 bases at V and 5 bases at J; junction bases unmatched: 2.

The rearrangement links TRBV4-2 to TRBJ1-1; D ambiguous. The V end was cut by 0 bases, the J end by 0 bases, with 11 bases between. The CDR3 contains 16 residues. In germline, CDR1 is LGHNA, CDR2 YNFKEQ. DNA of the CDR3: TGTGCCAGCAGCCAAGATTTCGGGATTTTGAACACTGAAGCTTTCTTT. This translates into CASSQDFGILNTEAFF.

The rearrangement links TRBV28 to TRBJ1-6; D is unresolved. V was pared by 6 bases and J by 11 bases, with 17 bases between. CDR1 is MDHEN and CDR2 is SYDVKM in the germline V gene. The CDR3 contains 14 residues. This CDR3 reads CASSSGSGSPPLHF. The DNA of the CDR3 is TGTGCCAGCAGCTCCGGTAGCGGCAGTCCACCCCTCCACTTT.

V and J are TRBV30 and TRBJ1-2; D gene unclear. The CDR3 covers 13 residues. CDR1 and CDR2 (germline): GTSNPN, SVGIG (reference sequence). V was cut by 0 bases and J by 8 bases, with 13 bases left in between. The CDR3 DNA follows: TGTGCCTGGAGTGTACTGGAAGGAGCAGGCTACACCTTC. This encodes CAWSVLEGAGYTF.

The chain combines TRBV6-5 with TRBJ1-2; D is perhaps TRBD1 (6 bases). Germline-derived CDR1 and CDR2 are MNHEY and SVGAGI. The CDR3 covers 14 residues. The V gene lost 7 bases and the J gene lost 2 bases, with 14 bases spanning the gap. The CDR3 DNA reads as TGTGCCAGCACCTCCAGGGACACCAACTATGGCTACACCTTC. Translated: CASTSRDTNYGYTF.

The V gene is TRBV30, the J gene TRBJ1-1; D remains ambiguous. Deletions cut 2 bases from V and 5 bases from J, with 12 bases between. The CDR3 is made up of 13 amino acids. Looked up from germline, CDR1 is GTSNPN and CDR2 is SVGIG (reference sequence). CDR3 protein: CAWSQLGPTEAFF. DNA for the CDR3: TGTGCCTGGAGTCAACTTGGGCCAACTGAAGCTTTCTTT.

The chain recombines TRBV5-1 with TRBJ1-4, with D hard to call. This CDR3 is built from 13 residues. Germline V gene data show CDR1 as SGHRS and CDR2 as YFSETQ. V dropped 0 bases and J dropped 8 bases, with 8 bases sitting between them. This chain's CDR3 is CASSLAGREKLFF. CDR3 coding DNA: TGCGCCAGCAGCTTGGCGGGGAGGGAAAAACTGTTTTTT.

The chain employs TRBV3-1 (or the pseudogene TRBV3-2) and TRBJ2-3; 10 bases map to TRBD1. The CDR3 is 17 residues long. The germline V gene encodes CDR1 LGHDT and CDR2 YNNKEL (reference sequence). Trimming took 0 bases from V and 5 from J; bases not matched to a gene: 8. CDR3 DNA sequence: TGTGCCAGCAGCCAAGACCTGACAGGGGGCGCGAAAGATACGCAGTATTTT. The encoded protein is CASSQDLTGGAKDTQYF.

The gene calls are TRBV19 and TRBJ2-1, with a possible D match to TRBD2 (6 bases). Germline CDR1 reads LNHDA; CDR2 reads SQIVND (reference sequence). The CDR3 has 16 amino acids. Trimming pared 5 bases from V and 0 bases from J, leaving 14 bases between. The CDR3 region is CASSPPGLSSYNEQFF. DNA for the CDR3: TGTGCCAGTAGTCCCCCGGGACTCAGCTCCTACAATGAGCAGTTCTTC.

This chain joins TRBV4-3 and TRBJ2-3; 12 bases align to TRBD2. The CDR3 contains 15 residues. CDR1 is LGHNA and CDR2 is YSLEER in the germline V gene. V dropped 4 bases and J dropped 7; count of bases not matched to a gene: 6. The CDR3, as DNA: TGCGCCAGCAGCCTCCGACTAGCGGGGGTCAATACGCAGTATTTT. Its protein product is CASSLRLAGVNTQYF.

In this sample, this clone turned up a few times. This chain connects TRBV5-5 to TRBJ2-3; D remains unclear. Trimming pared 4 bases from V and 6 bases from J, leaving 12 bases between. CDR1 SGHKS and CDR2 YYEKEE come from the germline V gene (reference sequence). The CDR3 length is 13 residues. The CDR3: CASSLWPTDTQYF. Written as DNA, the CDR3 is TGTGCCAGCAGCCTCTGGCCCACGGATACGCAGTATTTT.

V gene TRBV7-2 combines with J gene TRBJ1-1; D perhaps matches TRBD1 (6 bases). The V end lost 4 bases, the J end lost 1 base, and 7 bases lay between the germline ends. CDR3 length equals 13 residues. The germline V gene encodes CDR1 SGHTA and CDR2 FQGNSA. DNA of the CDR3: TGTGCCAGCAGCTCCAGGGGGAACACTGAAGCTTTCTTT. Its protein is CASSSRGNTEAFF.

The CDR3 DNA reads TGTGCCAGCAGCGTATCCCGTGGAACCGGGCGGGTGAGCACAGATACGCAGTATTTT. Translated: CASSVSRGTGRVSTDTQYF. The chain links TRBV9 to TRBJ2-3; D might be TRBD2 (5 bases). The CDR3 length is 19 residues. V lost 1 base and J 0 bases, leaving 21 bases between the germline ends. In germline, CDR1 is SGDLS, CDR2 YYNGEE.